These 24 T cell receptor beta chains were sequenced from one sample in a study of CD8+CD57+ T cells in acquired aplastic anemia. The sequenced patients had an expansion of CD8+CD57+ cells seen by flow cytometry. Template material for TCR beta VDJ and CDR3 profiling consisted of genomic DNA. TCRdb reprocessed the reads via MiXCR and lists one record per CDR3 protein. The sample contains about 190,000 distinct CDR3 sequences, less than 60% of which appear only once. What was sequenced was sorted CD4+, CD8+, or CD8+CD57+ T cells (not recorded which) from PBMCs. The source of these receptors is a human donor with aplastic anemia.

Only one count was recorded for this clonotype. The chain recombines TRBV19 with TRBJ2-7; D not resolved. With 2 bases removed from V and 3 bases from J, the gap between germline ends came to 11 bases. The germline CDR1 and CDR2 sequences are LNHDA and SQIVND (reference sequence). The CDR3 is 14 amino acids. The CDR3 loop is CASSIQWPLYEQYF. DNA for the CDR3: TGTGCCAGTAGTATACAGTGGCCTCTCTACGAGCAGTACTTC.

The chain combines TRBV7-7 with TRBJ2-3; no reliable D call. V lost 5 bases, J lost 2 bases, and 11 bases lay in between. The germline gives CDR1 SSHAT, CDR2 FNYEAQ (reference sequence). CDR3 length equals 14 residues. CDR3 in DNA: TGTGCCAGCAGCCCCTCCCACAACACAGATACGCAGTATTTT. It yields the protein CASSPSHNTDTQYF.

V and J are TRBV10-3 and TRBJ2-5; TRBD2 matches at 10 bases. The germline gives CDR1 ENHRY, CDR2 SYGVKD. The trim removed 6 bases at V and 4 bases at J, leaving 8 bases unmatched. The CDR3 has 15 amino acids. DNA of the CDR3: TGTGCCATCAGGGAAGCGGGGGGGCCGGGAGAGACCCAGTACTTC. Amino acid sequence: CAIREAGGPGETQYF.

The chain is built from TRBV2 and TRBJ2-3; either TRBD1 or TRBD2 may fit D (5 bases each). CDR1 and CDR2 (germline): SNHLY, FYNNEI. V shed 7 bases and J shed 2 bases, with 16 bases lying between them. CDR3 size: 15 residues. Here the CDR3 reads CASTGQTLSTDTQYF. CDR3 nucleotide sequence: TGTGCCAGCACGGGGCAGACTCTTTCCACAGATACGCAGTATTTT.

This clonotype was observed a handful of times. The chain recombines TRBV7-9 with TRBJ1-1; D is ambiguous. The CDR3 extends over 14 amino acids. Trimming left V 2 bases short and J 1 base short, with 8 bases between. CDR1 and CDR2 from the germline V gene are SEHNR and FQNEAQ (reference sequence). The CDR3 loop reads CASSLRAANTEAFF. The CDR3 coding sequence is TGTGCCAGCAGCTTAAGAGCAGCGAACACTGAAGCTTTCTTT.

The chain couples TRBV25-1 to TRBJ1-4; 7 bases align to TRBD1. CDR3 length: 15 residues. Germline CDR1 is MGHDK and CDR2 is SYGVNS. Unmatched junction bases numbered 6, after V lost 6 bases and J lost 2 bases. CDR3 sequence: CASSGGTATNEKLFF. The CDR3 bases are TGTGCCAGCAGCGGGGGGACAGCGACTAATGAAAAACTGTTTTTT.

A single count supports this clonotype. V and J are TRBV24-1 and TRBJ2-1; D is possibly TRBD2 (6 bases). Germline CDR1 and CDR2: KGHDR and SFDVKD. Trimming pared 3 bases from V and 4 bases from J, leaving 12 bases between. This CDR3 spans 15 amino acids. CDR3 sequence (DNA): TGTGCCACCAGTGATCGGGGAGGTCGATACAATGAGCAGTTCTTC. Encoded protein: CATSDRGGRYNEQFF.

This clonotype was observed many times. J is TRBJ2-7 and V is TRBV4-1; 8 bases line up with TRBD1. Trimming cost V 2 bases and J 6 bases; bases outside gene matches: 12. CDR3 length: 16 residues. Germline assignment: CDR1 MGHRA and CDR2 YSYEKL. CDR3 bases: TGCGCCAGCAGCCAATATGCCACCGAAACAGGGGGCGAGCAGTACTTC. Its translation: CASSQYATETGGEQYF.

In this sample, this clonotype turned up once. The chain joins TRBV30 to TRBJ1-2; no clear D. CDR3 length equals 14 residues. Germline loops: CDR1 GTSNPN, CDR2 SVGIG (reference sequence). V lost 0 bases to trimming and J lost 7 bases, with 15 bases between them. For the CDR3, the DNA is TGTGCCTGGAGTGTACTTCGGTCCTGGAGTGGCTACACCTTC. Translating gives CAWSVLRSWSGYTF.

This clonotype was seen repeatedly, ten times or more. This chain connects TRBV12-3 or TRBV12-4 to TRBJ2-7, with 7 bases lining up with TRBD2. The CDR3 spans 15 residues. Losses at the gene ends were 3 bases for V and 0 bases for J; bases not matched to a gene: 5. For the CDR3, the DNA is TGTGCCAGCAGTTTCGGGGGGAGGAGCTCCTACGAGCAGTACTTC. Encoded protein: CASSFGGRSSYEQYF.

This clonotype was detected only a few times. V is TRBV7-9 and J is TRBJ2-7, with D perhaps matching TRBD2 (6 bases). V lost 8 bases and J 1 base, leaving 12 bases between the germline ends. The CDR3 runs 13 residues. CDR1 and CDR2 (germline): SEHNR, FQNEAQ (reference sequence). The CDR3 spells CASSSLASYEQYF. The CDR3 DNA follows: TGTGCCAGCTCCTCTCTAGCGTCCTACGAGCAGTACTTC. The full variable domain, completed using reference TRBV7-9 and TRBJ2-7, is DTGVSQNPRHKITKRGQNVTFRCDPISEHNRLYWYRQTLGQGPEFLTYFQNEAQLEKSRLLSDRFSAERPKGSFSTLEIQRTEQGDSAMYLCASSSLASYEQYFGPGTRLTVT.

This clonotype was seen a handful of times. The DNA for the CDR3 is TGTGCCAGCAGCCAAGAAGAGAGCGGCTCCTACGAGCAGTACTTC. Its protein is CASSQEESGSYEQYF. The chain has TRBV4-2 and TRBJ2-7; the D gene is possibly TRBD2 (5 bases). V was cut by 0 bases and J by 0 bases, with 9 bases left in between. This CDR3 region has 15 residues. The germline V gene encodes CDR1 LGHNA and CDR2 YNFKEQ.

V and J are TRBV19 and TRBJ1-4; D may be TRBD1 (5 bases). Trimming pared 4 bases from V and 2 bases from J, leaving 11 bases between. Germline CDR1 and CDR2: LNHDA and SQIVND (reference sequence). The CDR3 runs 15 residues. The CDR3 sequence is CASSSGGLTNEKLFF. In DNA, the CDR3 is TGTGCCAGTAGTAGTGGGGGACTGACTAATGAAAAACTGTTTTTT.

This chain joins TRBV24-1 and TRBJ1-1; 9 nucleotides agree with TRBD1. Germline CDR1 is KGHDR and CDR2 is SFDVKD. Trimming took 7 bases from V and 7 from J; bases not matched to a gene: 3. The length of the CDR3 is 12 residues. Here the CDR3 DNA reads TGTGCCACCAGAGACAGGGGGATTGAAGCTTTCTTT. Its protein product is CATRDRGIEAFF.

The chain employs TRBV19 and TRBJ2-3; the match to TRBD1 covers 10 bases. The CDR3 runs to 13 residues. Germline CDR1 reads LNHDA; CDR2 reads SQIVND (reference sequence). Trimming took 5 bases from V and 11 from J; bases not matched to a gene: 7. This CDR3 is CASSQDRGTEQYF. CDR3 bases: TGTGCCAGTAGTCAGGACAGGGGGACAGAGCAGTATTTT.

About this clonotype: A much larger clone sits a single nucleotide away, making a read error possible. This chain uses TRBV11-1 with TRBJ1-1; perhaps TRBD1 as D (6 bases). The CDR3 sequence is 14 residues long. CDR1 and CDR2 from the germline V gene are SGHAT and FQDESV (reference sequence). The CDR3, as DNA: TGTGCCAGCTCCGTGGGGGGCGTGAACGCTGAAGCTTTCTTT. Protein product: CASSVGGVNAEAFF.

The chain is built from TRBV19 and TRBJ1-1; 7 bases align to TRBD1. The CDR3 has 15 amino acids. The J segment lost 1 base and the V segment lost 5 bases, leaving 7 bases of the junction unmatched. CDR1 LNHDA and CDR2 SQIVND come from the germline V gene (reference sequence). Here the CDR3 DNA reads TGTGCCAGTAGTTACAGGGGCGCGGGGAACACTGAAGCTTTCTTT. Residues: CASSYRGAGNTEAFF.

J is TRBJ2-7 and V is TRBV4-1, with 7 bases matching TRBD1. The CDR3 has 19 residues. Germline CDR1 MGHRA, CDR2 YSYEKL. Trimming at V came to 2 bases and at J to 0 bases, leaving 16 bases not matched to a gene. CDR3 region: CASSQFGTPPGGYSYEQYF. For the CDR3, the DNA is TGCGCCAGCAGCCAATTTGGGACCCCCCCAGGGGGATACTCCTACGAGCAGTACTTC.

This clonotype was observed many times. This rearrangement joins TRBV12-3 or TRBV12-4 to TRBJ1-5; 8 nucleotides agree with TRBD1. J gave up 4 bases and V 1 base, and 3 bases lay outside the gene matches. The CDR3 length is 15 residues. CDR3 loop: CASSLGTGKNQPQHF. The CDR3 DNA sequence: TGTGCCAGCAGTTTAGGGACAGGGAAGAATCAGCCCCAGCATTTT.

This clonotype has only a few counts. J is TRBJ1-4 and V is TRBV4-2; 10 bases are shared with TRBD1. The CDR3 consists of 16 residues. Germline V CDR1 and CDR2: LGHNA, YNFKEQ. Trimming cost V 6 bases and J 0 bases; bases outside gene matches: 4. As DNA, the CDR3 is TGTGCCAGCAGTCGGGACAGGGGTGCAACTAATGAAAAACTGTTTTTT. Protein: CASSRDRGATNEKLFF.

A note on this clonotype: Since a much larger clone is just one base distant, this may be a read error. The chain is built from TRBV11-3 and TRBJ2-5; D could derive from TRBD1 or TRBD2 (5 bases each). This CDR3 has 15 amino acids. The germline gives CDR1 SGHNT, CDR2 YENEEA. The DNA of the CDR3 is TGTGCCAGCAGCCGGGGCGCCTCGTCAAAAGAGACCCAGCACTTC. Translation: CASSRGASSKETQHF.

This clonotype was observed a handful of times. CDR3 DNA: TGTGCCAGCAGAACCTCCAGGACAGGGTATAATTCACCCCTCCACTTT. Translated, it gives CASRTSRTGYNSPLHF. The chain has TRBV27 and TRBJ1-6, with TRBD1 matching over 8 bases. CDR1 MNHEY and CDR2 SMNVEV come from the germline V gene (reference sequence). The CDR3 length is 16 residues. V lost 6 bases to trimming and J lost 4 bases; unmatched junction nucleotides: 8.

This clonotype has a count of ten or more. The chain employs TRBV11-3 and TRBJ1-1; 8 bases are a match to TRBD1. This CDR3 has 14 residues. Germline V gives CDR1 SGHNT, CDR2 YENEEA. The trim removed 3 bases at V and 5 bases at J, leaving 5 bases unmatched. CDR3 sequence reads: CASSLTGAVTEAFF. The CDR3 region has the DNA TGTGCCAGCAGCTTGACAGGGGCGGTAACTGAAGCTTTCTTT.

The gene calls are TRBV19 and TRBJ2-3, with D maybe TRBD2 (6 bases). The germline V gene encodes CDR1 LNHDA and CDR2 SQIVND (reference sequence). This CDR3 has 13 residues. V was trimmed by 7 bases and J by 1 base, leaving 9 bases between them. Here the CDR3 reads CASTGDGTDTQYF. Written as DNA, the CDR3 is TGTGCCAGTACGGGGGATGGCACAGATACGCAGTATTTT.